The rows below give T cell receptor beta chains drawn from one sample of a study of shared clonotypes between healthy human individuals. Some clones are missing from TCRdb's copy, which holds only in-frame ones; the method was immunoSEQ multiplex PCR. The table shows fewer than 3 million clones, with less than 95% occurring only once. Sample: naive CD4+ T cells from PBMCs. The receptors derive from a man between 18 and 35 years old in good health. Some clones in this sample may be carry-over from other donors' samples. Both conserved end residues are part of each CDR3.

v_call	cdr3_aa
TRBV6-1	CASSEMSGRASGGEETQYF
TRBV7-6	CASSPPPWSGPNEKLFF
TRBV6-6	CASTPRGAANYGYTF
TRBV23-1	CASSQSVGLAGGNEQFF
TRBV5-1	CASSSGTGGGYGYTF
TRBV5-4	CASSRSDRATGGTIYF
TRBV20-1	CSAGFRDMAFF
TRBV28	CASNDRSRSYEQYF
TRBV5-1	CASSFPPPLPSSEQFF
TRBV6-5	CASSPYSTGSEAFF
TRBV2	CASREGGLAKNIQYF
TRBV28	CASSFWDRAYEQYF
TRBV6-6	CASSYTRTPSYEQYF
TRBV21-1	CASSKDPYNEQFF
TRBV7-9	CASRQGLDYGYTF
TRBV5-1	CASSLLGQRNTEAFF
TRBV28	CASNYGGLAGLMRNEQFF
TRBV7-8	CASGLGRANQPQHF
TRBV7-3	CASSLKSGGSTDTQYF
TRBV15	CATSRVGMAGTGELFF
TRBV19	CASSRTSGRMGDTQYF
TRBV6-5	CASSYGRTNTEAFF
TRBV5-1	CASSLQHPSGNTIYF
TRBV28	CASSLYLRQSSTDTQYF
TRBV15	CATSRRGTGEKLFF
TRBV9	CASSVVTSGSTDTQYF
TRBV9	CASSVEGGELFF
TRBV6-1	CASSGDRVNTEAFF
TRBV19	CASSTAGTLDGYTF
TRBV19	CASSIRGRDTGELFF
TRBV25-1	CASSNRAGGDEQFF
TRBV6-6	CASKKTGLSNQPQHF
TRBV7-9	CASSVGSPNSYEQYF
TRBV28	CASSLVKGPGEHLYEQYF
TRBV19	CASSPDQTGFYEQYF
TRBV2	CASSDNFLGGNTIYF
TRBV29-1	CSVEAPGPRNRAFF
TRBV11-2	CASSSTSGSSYNEQFF
TRBV7-9	CASSQTTQRLAGYEQYF
TRBV6-6	CASSDTSGSSYEQYF
TRBV7-2	CASSNSGTQNIQYF
TRBV7-6	CASSGYGPRGGYTF
TRBV18	CASSPFSSTGDYGYTF
TRBV5-1	CASSLVPTGNTGELFF
TRBV7-9	CASSSDGESGFFTDTQYF
TRBV6-1	CASRVTVYDGYTF
TRBV9	CASSSASVSGGEQFF
TRBV11-2	CASSPSSGRAPETQYF
TRBV27	CASRLAGQETQYF
TRBV6-1	CASTEGGTSYEQYF